This TCR beta chain appears in the sequencing data of a study of spatial heterogeneity in lung cancer. About the research overall: Alpha-chain sequences were consistently detected less often than beta-chain sequences.

Time point: sample taken at primary tumor resection. This clonotype was observed at least ten times. The V and J ends lost 2 bases and 7 bases, in that order; junction bases with no gene match: 3. Germline V gives CDR1 MNHNY, CDR2 SVGAGI (reference sequence). The CDR3 loop spans 14 amino acids. MiXCR, applied by TCRdb to the 5' RACE reads, yields one record per CDR3 protein. In the table there are around 10,000 distinct CDR3 sequences, 3% to 4.5% of which are singletons. This clonotype originated in a female donor with early-stage non-small cell lung cancer. The material sequenced was PBMCs, taken at surgery. The chain links TRBV6-6 to TRBJ1-5; TRBD1 agrees at 9 bases. In nucleotides, the CDR3 is TGTGCCAGCAGTTACGGGGACAGGGACCAGCCCCAGCATTTT. Its protein is CASSYGDRDQPQHF.